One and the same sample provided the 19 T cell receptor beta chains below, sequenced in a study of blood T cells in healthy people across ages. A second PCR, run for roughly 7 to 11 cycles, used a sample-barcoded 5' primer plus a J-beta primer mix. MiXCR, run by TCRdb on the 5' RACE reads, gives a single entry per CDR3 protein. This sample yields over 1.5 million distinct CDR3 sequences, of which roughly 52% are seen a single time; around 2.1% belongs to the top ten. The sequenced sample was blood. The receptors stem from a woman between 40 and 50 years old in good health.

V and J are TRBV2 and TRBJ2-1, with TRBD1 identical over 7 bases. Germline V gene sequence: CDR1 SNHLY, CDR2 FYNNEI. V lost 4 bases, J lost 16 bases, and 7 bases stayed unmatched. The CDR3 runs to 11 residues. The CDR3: CASSGGGLGFF. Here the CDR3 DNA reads TGTGCCAGCAGTGGAGGGGGCCTGGGATTCTTC.

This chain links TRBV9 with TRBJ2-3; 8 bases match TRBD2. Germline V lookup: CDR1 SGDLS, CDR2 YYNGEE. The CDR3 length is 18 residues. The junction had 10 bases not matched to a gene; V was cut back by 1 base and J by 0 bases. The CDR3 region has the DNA TGTGCCAGCAGCGTACAAAGCGGGGGTCCAGGCAGCACAGATACGCAGTATTTT. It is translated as CASSVQSGGPGSTDTQYF.

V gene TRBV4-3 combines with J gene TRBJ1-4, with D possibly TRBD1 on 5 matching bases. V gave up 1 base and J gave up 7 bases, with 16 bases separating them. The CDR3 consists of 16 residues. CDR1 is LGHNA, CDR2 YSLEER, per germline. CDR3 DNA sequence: TGCGCCAGCAGCCAAGGACCGGACAAGTCCGGTGAAAAACTGTTTTTT. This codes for CASSQGPDKSGEKLFF.

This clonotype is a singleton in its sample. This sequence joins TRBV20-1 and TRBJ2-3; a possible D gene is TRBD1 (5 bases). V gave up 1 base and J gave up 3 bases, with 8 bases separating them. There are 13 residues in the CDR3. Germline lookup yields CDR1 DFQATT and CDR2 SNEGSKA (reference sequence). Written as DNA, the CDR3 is TGCAGTGCTAGAGTTCGACAGACAGATACGCAGTATTTT. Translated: CSARVRQTDTQYF.

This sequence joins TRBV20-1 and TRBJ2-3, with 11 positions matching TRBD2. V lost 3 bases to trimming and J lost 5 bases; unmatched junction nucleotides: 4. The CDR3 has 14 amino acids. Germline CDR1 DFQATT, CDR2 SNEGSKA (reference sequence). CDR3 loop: CSARGLAGGDTQYF. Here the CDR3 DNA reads TGCAGTGCTAGGGGGCTAGCGGGGGGAGATACGCAGTATTTT.

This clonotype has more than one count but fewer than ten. CDR3 residues: CSVWRSETQYF. The CDR3 bases are TGCAGTGTCTGGCGGAGTGAGACCCAGTACTTC. This sequence joins TRBV20-1 and TRBJ2-5; D is undetermined. Trimming left V 7 bases short and J 5 bases short, with 11 bases between. CDR3 length equals 11 residues. Germline values: CDR1 DFQATT, CDR2 SNEGSKA (reference sequence).

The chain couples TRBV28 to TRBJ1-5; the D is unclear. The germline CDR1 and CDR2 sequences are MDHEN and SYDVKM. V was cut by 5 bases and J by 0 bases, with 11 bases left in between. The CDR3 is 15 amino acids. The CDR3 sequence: CASSPLQHSNQPQHF. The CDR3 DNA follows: TGTGCCAGCAGTCCACTTCAGCATAGCAATCAGCCCCAGCATTTT.

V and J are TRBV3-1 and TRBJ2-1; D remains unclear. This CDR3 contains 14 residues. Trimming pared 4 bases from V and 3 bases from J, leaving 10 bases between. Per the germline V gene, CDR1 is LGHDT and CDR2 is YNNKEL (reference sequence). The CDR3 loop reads CASSPPGNYNEQFF. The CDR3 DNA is TGTGCCAGCAGCCCCCCGGGCAACTACAATGAGCAGTTCTTC.

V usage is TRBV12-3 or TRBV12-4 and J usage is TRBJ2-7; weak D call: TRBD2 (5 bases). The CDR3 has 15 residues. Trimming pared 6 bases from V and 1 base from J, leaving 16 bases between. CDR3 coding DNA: TGTGCCAGCAGCCCGACTTTGGACTTTTCCTACGAGCAGTACTTC. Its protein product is CASSPTLDFSYEQYF.

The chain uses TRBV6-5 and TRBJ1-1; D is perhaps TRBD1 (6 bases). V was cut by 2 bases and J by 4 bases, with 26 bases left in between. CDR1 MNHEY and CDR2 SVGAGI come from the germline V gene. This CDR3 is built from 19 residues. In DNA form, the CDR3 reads TGTGCCAGCAGTTACGGAAGGGGGGATCGTTCTATGCGGATCACTGAAGCTTTCTTT. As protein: CASSYGRGDRSMRITEAFF.

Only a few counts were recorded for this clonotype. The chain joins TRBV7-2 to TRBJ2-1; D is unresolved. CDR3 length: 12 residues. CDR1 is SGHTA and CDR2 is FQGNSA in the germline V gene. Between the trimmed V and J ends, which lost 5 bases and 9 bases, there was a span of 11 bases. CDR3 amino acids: CASSLSVGEQFF. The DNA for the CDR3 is TGTGCCAGCAGCCTAAGTGTAGGTGAGCAGTTCTTC.

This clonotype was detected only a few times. The CDR3 reads CAISPGTSRTYEQYF. Here the CDR3 DNA reads TGTGCCATCAGTCCCGGGACTAGCCGCACCTACGAGCAGTACTTC. The chain has TRBV10-3 and TRBJ2-7; 9 bases line up with TRBD2. V lost 5 bases and J lost 2; bases outside the gene matches: 7. This CDR3 is built from 15 residues. From germline, CDR1 is ENHRY and CDR2 SYGVKD.

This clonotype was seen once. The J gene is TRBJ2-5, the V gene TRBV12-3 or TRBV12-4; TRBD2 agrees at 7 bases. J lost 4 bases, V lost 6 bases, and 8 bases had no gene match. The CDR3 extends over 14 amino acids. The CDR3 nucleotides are TGTGCCAGCAGAAAGAGCGGGGTGGGAGAGACCCAGTACTTC. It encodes CASRKSGVGETQYF.

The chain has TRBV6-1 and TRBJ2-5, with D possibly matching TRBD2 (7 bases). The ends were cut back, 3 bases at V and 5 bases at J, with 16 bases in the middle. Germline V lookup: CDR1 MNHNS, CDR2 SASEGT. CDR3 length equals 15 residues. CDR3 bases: TGTGCCAGCAGTGAGCGGGGGCCGGTGTCGGAGACCCAGTACTTC. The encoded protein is CASSERGPVSETQYF.

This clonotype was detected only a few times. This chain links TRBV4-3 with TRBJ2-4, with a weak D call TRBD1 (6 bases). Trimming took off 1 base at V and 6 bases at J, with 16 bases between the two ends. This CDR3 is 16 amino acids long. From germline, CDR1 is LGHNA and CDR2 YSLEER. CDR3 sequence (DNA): TGCGCCAGCAGCCAAGGGCGTAACAGGGAAGTAAACATTCAGTACTTC. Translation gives CASSQGRNREVNIQYF.

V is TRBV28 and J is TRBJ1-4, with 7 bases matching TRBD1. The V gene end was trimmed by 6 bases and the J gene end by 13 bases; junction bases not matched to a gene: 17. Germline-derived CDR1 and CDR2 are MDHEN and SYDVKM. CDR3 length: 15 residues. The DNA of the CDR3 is TGTGCCAGCAGACCCGCCGGACAGGCCAAGGGGGGACTGTTTTTT. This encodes CASRPAGQAKGGLFF. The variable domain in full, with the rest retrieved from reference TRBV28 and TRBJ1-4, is DVKVTQSSRYLVKRTGEKVFLECVQDMDHENMFWYRQDPGLGLRLIYFSYDVKMKEKGDIPEGYSVSREKKERFSLILESASTNQTSMYLCASRPAGQAKGGLFFGSGTQLSVL.

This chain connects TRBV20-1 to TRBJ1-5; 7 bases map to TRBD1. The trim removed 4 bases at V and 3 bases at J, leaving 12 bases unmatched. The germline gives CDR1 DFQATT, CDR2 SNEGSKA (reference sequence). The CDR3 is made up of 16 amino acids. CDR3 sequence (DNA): TGCAGTGCTAACCCCTTGGGGACAGTCCACAATCAGCCCCAGCATTTT. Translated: CSANPLGTVHNQPQHF.

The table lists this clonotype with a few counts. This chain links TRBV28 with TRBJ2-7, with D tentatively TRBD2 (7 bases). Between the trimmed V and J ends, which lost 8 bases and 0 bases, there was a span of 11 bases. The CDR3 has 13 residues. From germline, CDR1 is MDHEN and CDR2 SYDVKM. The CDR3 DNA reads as TGTGCCAGCGGGGGGGACATCTCCTACGAGCAGTACTTC. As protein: CASGGDISYEQYF.

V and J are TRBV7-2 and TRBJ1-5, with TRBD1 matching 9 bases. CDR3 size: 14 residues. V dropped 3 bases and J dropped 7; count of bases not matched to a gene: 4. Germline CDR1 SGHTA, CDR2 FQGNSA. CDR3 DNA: TGTGCCAGCAGCTTTCAACAGGGGGCCCAGCCCCAGCATTTT. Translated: CASSFQQGAQPQHF.